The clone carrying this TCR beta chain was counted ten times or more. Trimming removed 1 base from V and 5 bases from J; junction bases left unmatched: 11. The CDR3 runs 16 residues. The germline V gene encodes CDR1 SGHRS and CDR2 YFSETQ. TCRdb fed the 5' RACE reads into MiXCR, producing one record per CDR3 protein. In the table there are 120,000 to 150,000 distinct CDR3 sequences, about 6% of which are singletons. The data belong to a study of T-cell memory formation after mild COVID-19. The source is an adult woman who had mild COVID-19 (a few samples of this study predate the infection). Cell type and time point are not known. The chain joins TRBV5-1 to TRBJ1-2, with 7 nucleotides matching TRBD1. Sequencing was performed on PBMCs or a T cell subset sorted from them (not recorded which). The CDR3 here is CASSLPEDRPGYGYTF. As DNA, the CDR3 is TGCGCCAGCAGCTTGCCGGAGGACAGGCCAGGGTATGGCTACACCTTC.